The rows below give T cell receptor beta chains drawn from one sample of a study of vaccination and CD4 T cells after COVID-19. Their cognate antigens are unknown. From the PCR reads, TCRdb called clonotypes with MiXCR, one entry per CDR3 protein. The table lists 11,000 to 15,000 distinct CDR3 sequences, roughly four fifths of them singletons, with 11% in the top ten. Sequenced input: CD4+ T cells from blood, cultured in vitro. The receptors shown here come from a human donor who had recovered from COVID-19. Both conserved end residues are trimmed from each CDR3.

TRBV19,ASSGGQGSGNQPQH
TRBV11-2,ASSRDVDEQY
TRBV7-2,ASSLQGSLNSPLH
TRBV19,ASRTTGTGGAAYEQY
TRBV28,ASSRGPTRVGVEAF
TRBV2,ASRMASGSYNEQF
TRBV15,ATSRRSTGVRDGELF
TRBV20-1,SERPGQGILNTEAF
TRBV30,ARNRANTEAF
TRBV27,ASSFTGAFNQPQH
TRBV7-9,ASSFIDSSNSPLH
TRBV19,ASSFARINGYT
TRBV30,AWRGRGNPYEQY
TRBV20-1,SARDGQGKADTQY
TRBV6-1,ASSLTVNYGYT
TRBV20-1,SARDWGAGGGETQY
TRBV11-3,ASSRGGLENTEAF
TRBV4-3,ASSQAFLISYEQY
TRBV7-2,ASSLDPGKTGELF
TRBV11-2,ASSLVWDRGLNNYGYT
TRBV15,ATSSPGQGGNTIY
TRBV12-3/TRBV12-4,ASTTGLSFSNQPQH
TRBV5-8,ASIYRAETQY
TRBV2,ASRFSNQPQH
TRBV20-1,STDSNQPQH
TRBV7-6,ASSSAPLAGETQY
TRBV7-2,ASSSGLSTDTQY
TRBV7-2,ASSIFHPGTGGEQY
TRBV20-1,SANPGPLYGYT
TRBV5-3,ASSLYGDSTDTQY
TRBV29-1,SVADGVLGNQPQH
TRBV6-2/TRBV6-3,ASSYGAGNLYGYT
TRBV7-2,ASSLVRTGDSLY
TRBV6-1,ASSRVRLETQY
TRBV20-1,SAGGPVGYGYT
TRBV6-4,ASSVSSSTDTQY
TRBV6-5,ASSYRGGQETQY
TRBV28,ASSKTGNQPQH
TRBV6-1,ASRPNSNQPQH
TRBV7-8,ASSLVGGTGSNQPQH
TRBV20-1,SARDGKGLPYGYT
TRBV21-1,ASNPRRGAKEQY
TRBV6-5,ASSSTGRMVVHEQY
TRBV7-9,ASSPRGSSYNEQF
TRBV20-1,SAPRGGGRTDTQY
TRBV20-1,RVPGGYLDNEQF
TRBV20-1,SARKGQTNTEAF
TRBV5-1,ASSLGGEAREQY
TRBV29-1,STDRGLDGYT
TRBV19,ASTVRWGLAADTQY
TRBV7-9,ASSAARTQY
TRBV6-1,ASSFEGSRINEQF
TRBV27,ASTQGQLPTDTQY
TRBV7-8,ASSLGGLNRPNEQF
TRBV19,ASRGASGDEQF
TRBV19,ASGRGRNGELF
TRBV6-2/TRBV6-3,ASTNRGFNSPLH
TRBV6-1,ASRTKTSAYNEQF
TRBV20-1,SARGTHPNEQY